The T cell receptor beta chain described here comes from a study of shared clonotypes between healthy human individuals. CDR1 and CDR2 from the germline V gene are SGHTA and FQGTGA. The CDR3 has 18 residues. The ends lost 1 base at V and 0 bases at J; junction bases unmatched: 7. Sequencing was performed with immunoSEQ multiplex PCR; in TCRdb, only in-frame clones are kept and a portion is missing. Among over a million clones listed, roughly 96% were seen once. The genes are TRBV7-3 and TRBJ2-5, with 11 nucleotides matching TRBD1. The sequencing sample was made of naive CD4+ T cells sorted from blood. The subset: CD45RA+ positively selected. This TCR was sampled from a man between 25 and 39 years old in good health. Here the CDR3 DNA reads TGTGCCAGCAGCTTAAGGACAGGGGGCGGAATCAACCAAGAGACCCAGTACTTC. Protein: CASSLRTGGGINQETQYF. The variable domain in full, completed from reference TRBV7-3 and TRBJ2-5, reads GAGVSQTPSNKVTEKGKYVELRCDPISGHTALYWYRQSLGQGPEFLIYFQGTGAADDSGLPNDRFFAVRPEGSVSTLKIQRTERGDSAVYLCASSLRTGGGINQETQYFGPGTRLLVL.